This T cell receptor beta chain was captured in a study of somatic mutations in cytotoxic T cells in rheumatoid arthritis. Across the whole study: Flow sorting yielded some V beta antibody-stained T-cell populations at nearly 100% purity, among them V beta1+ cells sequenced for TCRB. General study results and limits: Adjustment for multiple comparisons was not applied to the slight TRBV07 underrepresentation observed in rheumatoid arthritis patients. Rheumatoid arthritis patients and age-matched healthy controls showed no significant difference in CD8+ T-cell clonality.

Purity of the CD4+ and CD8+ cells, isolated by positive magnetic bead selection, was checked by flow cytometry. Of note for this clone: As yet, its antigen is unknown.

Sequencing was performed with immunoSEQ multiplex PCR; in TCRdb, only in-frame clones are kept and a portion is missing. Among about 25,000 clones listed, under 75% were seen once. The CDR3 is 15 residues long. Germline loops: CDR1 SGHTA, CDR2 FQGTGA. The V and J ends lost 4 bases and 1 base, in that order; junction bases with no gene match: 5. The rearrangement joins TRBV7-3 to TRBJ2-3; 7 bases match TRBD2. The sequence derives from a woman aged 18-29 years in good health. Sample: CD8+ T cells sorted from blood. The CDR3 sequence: CASSSGLSGTDTQYF. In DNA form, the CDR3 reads TGTGCCAGCAGCTCGGGACTAAGCGGCACAGATACGCAGTATTTT. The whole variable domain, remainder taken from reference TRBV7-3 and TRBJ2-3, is GAGVSQTPSNKVTEKGKYVELRCDPISGHTALYWYRQSLGQGPEFLIYFQGTGAADDSGLPNDRFFAVRPEGSVSTLKIQRTERGDSAVYLCASSSGLSGTDTQYFGPGTRLTVL.